These 25 T cell receptor beta chains originate from one sample sequenced in a study of chemoradiotherapy in HPV16-positive cancers. Clones were sequenced by immunoSEQ multiplex PCR, and TCRdb holds only the in-frame ones, with some missing. In the table there are about 12,000 clones, around 71% of which are singletons. Sample acquisition took place from a patient who underwent chemoradiotherapy. These receptor sequences come from a human donor with HPV-associated anogenital cancer.

Within the sample, this clone is medium-sized (0.01 to 0.1%). This chain joins TRBV27 and TRBJ2-7, with 8 positions matching TRBD2. The length of the CDR3 is 15 residues. The germline V gene encodes CDR1 MNHEY and CDR2 SMNVEV (reference sequence). Losses at the gene ends were 3 bases for V and 5 bases for J; bases not matched to a gene: 9. CDR3 sequence (DNA): TGTGCCAGCAGTTTCTTACCCCCGGGAGGGCACGAGCAGTACTTC. Amino acids: CASSFLPPGGHEQYF.

This clone was detected only once. The genes are TRBV27 and TRBJ2-7; 10 nucleotides agree with TRBD2. The CDR3 is made up of 18 amino acids. Germline loops: CDR1 MNHEY, CDR2 SMNVEV (reference sequence). With 6 bases clipped from V and 2 bases from J, the junction kept 16 bases outside the gene matches. The CDR3 loop reads CASSNLPLTSGLPYEQYF. The CDR3 DNA reads TGTGCCAGCAGCAATTTACCTTTGACTAGCGGGCTGCCCTACGAGCAGTACTTC.

The rearrangement links TRBV10-3 to TRBJ2-2, with D possibly being TRBD1 or TRBD2 (6 bases each). The length of the CDR3 is 17 residues. Germline V lookup: CDR1 ENHRY, CDR2 SYGVKD. V was trimmed by 8 bases and J by 2 bases, leaving 21 bases between them. The CDR3 sequence is CAISYGGRGGNTGELFF. In nucleotides, the CDR3 is TGTGCCATCTCTTATGGGGGGAGAGGGGGAAACACCGGGGAGCTGTTTTTT.

This chain links TRBV9 with TRBJ1-6; TRBD1 aligns across 8 bases. Germline-derived CDR1 and CDR2 are SGDLS and YYNGEE. This CDR3 is 15 amino acids long. V was clipped by 3 bases and J by 7 bases; unmatched bases: 6. The CDR3 DNA follows: TGTGCCAGCAGCGGACAGGGGATGTTGAATTCACCCCTCCACTTT. Translation: CASSGQGMLNSPLHF. Full variable domain (remainder filled in from reference TRBV9 and TRBJ1-6): DSGVTQTPKHLITATGQRVTLRCSPRSGDLSVYWYQQSLDQGLQFLIQYYNGEERAKGNILERFSAQQFPDLHSELNLSSLELGDSALYFCASSGQGMLNSPLHFGNGTRLTVT.

The gene calls are TRBV11-3 and TRBJ1-3, with 7 bases aligning to TRBD1. The CDR3 contains 15 residues. Trimming cost V 10 bases and J 0 bases; bases outside gene matches: 9. The germline gives CDR1 SGHNT, CDR2 YENEEA. The CDR3 spells CAIRDSRSSGNTIYF. DNA for the CDR3: TGTGCCATACGGGACAGCCGCTCCTCTGGAAACACCATATATTTT. Looking up the rest from reference TRBV11-3 and TRBJ1-3 gives the full variable domain: EAGVVQSPRYKIIEKKQPVAFWCNPISGHNTLYWYLQNLGQGPELLIRYENEEAVDDSQLPKDRFSAERLKGVDSTLKIQPAELGDSAVYLCAIRDSRSSGNTIYFGEGSWLTVV.

The rearrangement uses TRBV18 and TRBJ1-2; D is undetermined. In germline, CDR1 is KGHSH, CDR2 LQKENI. V lost 6 bases, J lost 2 bases, and 10 bases lay in between. This CDR3 contains 13 residues. The CDR3 bases are TGTGCCAGCTCGCCGACCGAGAACTATGGCTACACCTTC. It encodes CASSPTENYGYTF.

The V and J genes are TRBV7-9 and TRBJ2-7, with 9 positions matching TRBD1. V dropped 5 bases and J dropped 1; count of bases not matched to a gene: 9. Germline lookup yields CDR1 SEHNR and CDR2 FQNEAQ (reference sequence). CDR3 length equals 16 residues. CDR3 protein: CASSRSPGQGSYEQYF. Written as DNA, the CDR3 is TGTGCCAGCAGCCGATCACCGGGACAGGGATCCTACGAGCAGTACTTC.

The chain couples TRBV6-5 to TRBJ1-5; maybe TRBD1 (5 bases). This CDR3 is 15 amino acids long. V was pared by 5 bases and J by 4 bases, with 15 bases between. Per germline, CDR1 MNHEY and CDR2 SVGAGI. The CDR3 DNA is TGTGCCAGCAGTCATTCCCGGGACGGTAATCAGCCCCAGCATTTT. It is translated as CASSHSRDGNQPQHF.

The V gene is TRBV27, the J gene TRBJ1-2; TRBD1 matches 8 bases. J lost 8 bases, V lost 6 bases, and 5 bases had no gene match. Per the germline V gene, CDR1 is MNHEY and CDR2 is SMNVEV (reference sequence). CDR3 length: 12 residues. The CDR3 spells CASSDRGIGYTF. CDR3 in DNA: TGTGCCAGCAGCGACAGGGGTATAGGCTACACCTTC.

The chain uses TRBV6-4 and TRBJ1-1; D may be TRBD1 (5 bases). The CDR3 consists of 15 residues. The V gene lost 3 bases and the J gene lost 8 bases, with 19 bases spanning the gap. Germline loops: CDR1 MRHNA, CDR2 SNTAGT. CDR3 DNA sequence: TGTGCCAGCAGTGAAGGTCGGGACGGAGCCGGAGAAGCTTTCTTT. Translation gives CASSEGRDGAGEAFF.

This sequence joins TRBV19 and TRBJ2-2, with D perhaps TRBD1 or TRBD2 (5 bases each). This CDR3 comprises 14 residues. Looked up from germline, CDR1 is LNHDA and CDR2 is SQIVND (reference sequence). The V end lost 7 bases, the J end lost 0 bases, and 9 bases lay between the germline ends. The CDR3 sequence: CASTPGPNTGELFF. The CDR3 DNA reads TGTGCCAGTACTCCGGGACCGAACACCGGGGAGCTGTTTTTT. Looking up the rest from reference TRBV19 and TRBJ2-2 gives the full variable domain: DGGITQSPKYLFRKEGQNVTLSCEQNLNHDAMYWYRQDPGQGLRLIYYSQIVNDFQKGDIAEGYSVSREKKESFPLTVTSAQKNPTAFYLCASTPGPNTGELFFGEGSRLTVL.

The chain employs TRBV9 and TRBJ2-2; D is possibly TRBD2 (5 bases). The germline V gene has CDR1 SGDLS and CDR2 YYNGEE. The V end was cut by 0 bases, the J end by 6 bases, with 9 bases between. CDR3 length: 14 residues. CDR3 in amino acids: CASSVGGASGELFF. The CDR3 coding sequence is TGTGCCAGCAGCGTAGGGGGAGCTTCCGGGGAGCTGTTTTTT.

This clone is deemed medium-sized. The V and J genes are TRBV5-4 and TRBJ2-1; D perhaps matches TRBD1 (5 bases). This CDR3 is built from 13 residues. The germline V gene has CDR1 SGHNT and CDR2 YYREEE (reference sequence). V was clipped by 4 bases and J by 9 bases, with 14 bases between them. The CDR3: CASSQQSRAEQFF. The CDR3 region has the DNA TGTGCCAGCAGCCAACAGTCCAGGGCTGAGCAGTTCTTC.

J is TRBJ2-1 and V is TRBV28, with D tentatively TRBD1 or TRBD2 (5 bases each). The germline V and J ends were trimmed by 2 bases and 6 bases, with 23 bases remaining between them. The CDR3 is 18 residues long. The V gene's germline CDR1 is MDHEN and CDR2 SYDVKM. CDR3 in amino acids: CASSLQIALGPRFNEQFF. The CDR3 coding sequence is TGTGCCAGCAGTTTACAAATAGCTTTGGGACCACGATTCAATGAGCAGTTCTTC.

V gene TRBV2 combines with J gene TRBJ1-1, with D unclear. The V gene lost 10 bases and the J gene lost 0 bases, with 12 bases spanning the gap. The CDR3 contains 13 residues. Germline CDR1 reads SNHLY; CDR2 reads FYNNEI. CDR3 residues: CAIQQELNTEAFF. DNA of the CDR3: TGTGCCATACAACAAGAATTGAACACTGAAGCTTTCTTT.

The V call is TRBV5-1, the J call TRBJ2-5, with a weak D call TRBD2 (6 bases). The CDR3 runs to 16 residues. The ends were cut back, 4 bases at V and 2 bases at J, with 18 bases in the middle. Per the germline V gene, CDR1 is SGHRS and CDR2 is YFSETQ. The CDR3 reads CASSLGNGGTQETQYF. CDR3 bases: TGCGCCAGCAGCCTGGGGAATGGCGGGACGCAAGAGACCCAGTACTTC.

V is TRBV4-3 and J is TRBJ2-1, with 13 bases matching TRBD2. Germline assignment: CDR1 LGHNA and CDR2 YSLEER. The CDR3 totals 12 residues. V was clipped by 3 bases and J by 15 bases; unmatched bases: 2. The CDR3 DNA is TGCGCCAGCAGCCAGGGGACTAGCGGGATGTTCTTC. Its translation is CASSQGTSGMFF.

This clone was observed a few times. The chain couples TRBV6-5 to TRBJ2-2; D is undetermined. V was cut by 0 bases and J by 6 bases, with 11 bases left in between. The CDR3 has 15 residues. Germline CDR1 and CDR2: MNHEY and SVGAGI. The CDR3 spells CASSYSAPYPGELFF. The CDR3 bases are TGTGCCAGCAGTTACTCGGCTCCTTACCCCGGGGAGCTGTTTTTT.

The chain is built from TRBV30 and TRBJ1-1; D remains unclear. This CDR3 region has 14 residues. Trimming shortened V by 0 bases and J by 1 base, and 9 bases separated the two germline ends. Per the germline V gene, CDR1 is GTSNPN and CDR2 is SVGIG (reference sequence). The CDR3 bases are TGTGCCTGGAGTGTCCCGCCAGCGAACACTGAAGCTTTCTTT. Encoded protein: CAWSVPPANTEAFF.

This clone was observed a handful of times. This chain uses TRBV16 with TRBJ1-2; possibly TRBD1 for D (5 bases). Germline CDR1 and CDR2: KGHSY and FQNENV. V lost 2 bases and J lost 3, with 7 bases in between. The CDR3 is 13 amino acids. The CDR3 sequence is CASSQEGDYGYTF. In nucleotides, the CDR3 is TGTGCCAGCAGCCAAGAAGGGGACTATGGCTACACCTTC.

This clone occurred a few times. The rearrangement uses TRBV27 and TRBJ2-3; 8 nucleotides line up with TRBD1. The CDR3 is made up of 16 amino acids. Trimming removed 6 bases from V and 1 base from J; junction bases left unmatched: 9. CDR1 and CDR2 from the germline V gene are MNHEY and SMNVEV (reference sequence). The CDR3 loop reads CASSRRQGSGTDTQYF. CDR3 coding DNA: TGTGCCAGCAGCCGACGACAGGGGTCGGGCACAGATACGCAGTATTTT.

This clone occurred once. The chain is built from TRBV15 and TRBJ2-7; 7 positions agree with TRBD2. This CDR3 has 15 amino acids. Trimming removed 0 bases from V and 6 bases from J; junction bases left unmatched: 8. Per germline, CDR1 LNHNV and CDR2 YYDKDF (reference sequence). The DNA for the CDR3 is TGTGCCACCAGCAGAGATGCGGGAGACTCCCGCGAGCAGTACTTC. Translated, it gives CATSRDAGDSREQYF.

CDR3 loop: CASSSQPPGNTEAFF. CDR3 in DNA: TGTGCCAGCAGTTCCCAACCCCCAGGGAACACTGAAGCTTTCTTT. The V and J genes are TRBV28 and TRBJ1-1, with unresolved D. Per the germline V gene, CDR1 is MDHEN and CDR2 is SYDVKM. Trimming stripped 4 bases from V and 1 base from J, with 13 bases between. CDR3 length: 15 amino acids. Variable domain in full (rest from reference TRBV28 and TRBJ1-1): DVKVTQSSRYLVKRTGEKVFLECVQDMDHENMFWYRQDPGLGLRLIYFSYDVKMKEKGDIPEGYSVSREKKERFSLILESASTNQTSMYLCASSSQPPGNTEAFFGQGTRLTVV.

The chain has TRBV27 and TRBJ2-4; 15 bases line up with TRBD2. Germline assignment: CDR1 MNHEY and CDR2 SMNVEV (reference sequence). V was pared by 7 bases and J by 1 base, with 11 bases of the junction left unmatched. This CDR3 region has 19 residues. CDR3 in amino acids: CASIEGLAGGDWAKNIQYF. The CDR3 DNA is TGTGCCAGCATCGAGGGACTAGCGGGGGGAGACTGGGCCAAAAACATTCAGTACTTC.

This chain joins TRBV28 and TRBJ2-3; either TRBD1 or TRBD2 may supply D (5 bases each). The CDR3 runs to 14 residues. The V and J ends lost 5 bases and 0 bases respectively, with 9 bases between them. Germline V lookup: CDR1 MDHEN, CDR2 SYDVKM. CDR3 protein: CASSKGRSTDTQYF. The CDR3 DNA reads as TGTGCCAGCAGTAAGGGACGGAGCACAGATACGCAGTATTTT.